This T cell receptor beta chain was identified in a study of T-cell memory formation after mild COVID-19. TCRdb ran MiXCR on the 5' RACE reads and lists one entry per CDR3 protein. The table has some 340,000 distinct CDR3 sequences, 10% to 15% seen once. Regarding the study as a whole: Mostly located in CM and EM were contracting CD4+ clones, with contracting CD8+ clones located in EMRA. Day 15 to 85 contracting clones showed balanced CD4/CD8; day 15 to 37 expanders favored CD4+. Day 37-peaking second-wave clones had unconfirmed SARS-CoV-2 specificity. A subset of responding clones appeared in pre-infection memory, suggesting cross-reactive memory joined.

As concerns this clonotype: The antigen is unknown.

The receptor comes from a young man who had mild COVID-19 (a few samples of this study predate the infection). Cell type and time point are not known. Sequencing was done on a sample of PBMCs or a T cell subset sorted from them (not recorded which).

For the CDR3, the DNA is TGTGCCAGCAGTTACTCTCCTCCTAGCGGGGTGTACAATGAGCAGTTCTTC. Protein: CASSYSPPSGVYNEQFF. This rearrangement joins TRBV6-6 to TRBJ2-1; TRBD2 matches 9 bases. This CDR3 is built from 17 residues. Germline CDR1 is MNHNY and CDR2 is SVGAGI (reference sequence). The V and J ends lost 0 bases and 4 bases, in that order; junction bases with no gene match: 7.